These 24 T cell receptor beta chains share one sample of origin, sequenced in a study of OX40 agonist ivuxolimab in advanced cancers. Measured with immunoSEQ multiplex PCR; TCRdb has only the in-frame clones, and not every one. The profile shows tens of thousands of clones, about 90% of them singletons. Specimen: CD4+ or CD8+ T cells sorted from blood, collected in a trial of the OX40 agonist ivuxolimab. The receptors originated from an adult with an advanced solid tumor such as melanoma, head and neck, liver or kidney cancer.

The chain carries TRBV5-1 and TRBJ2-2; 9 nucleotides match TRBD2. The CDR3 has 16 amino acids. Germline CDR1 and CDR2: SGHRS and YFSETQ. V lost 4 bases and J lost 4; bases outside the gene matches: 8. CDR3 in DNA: TGCGCCAGCAGCCCGGGACTAGCCCAGGGCACCGGGGAGCTGTTTTTT. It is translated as CASSPGLAQGTGELFF.

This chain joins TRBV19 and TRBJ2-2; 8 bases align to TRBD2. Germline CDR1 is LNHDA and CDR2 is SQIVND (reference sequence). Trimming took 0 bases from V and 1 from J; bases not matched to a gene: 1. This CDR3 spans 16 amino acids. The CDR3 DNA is TGTGCCAGTAGTATAGACCGGGAGGGGAACACCGGGGAGCTGTTTTTT. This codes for CASSIDREGNTGELFF.

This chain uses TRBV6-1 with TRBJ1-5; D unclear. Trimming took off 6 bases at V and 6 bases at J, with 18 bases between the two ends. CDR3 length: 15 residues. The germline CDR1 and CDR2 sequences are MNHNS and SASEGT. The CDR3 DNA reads TGTGCCAGCAGCGAACACAAGGTCCTTCCTCAGCCCCAGCATTTT. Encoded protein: CASSEHKVLPQPQHF.

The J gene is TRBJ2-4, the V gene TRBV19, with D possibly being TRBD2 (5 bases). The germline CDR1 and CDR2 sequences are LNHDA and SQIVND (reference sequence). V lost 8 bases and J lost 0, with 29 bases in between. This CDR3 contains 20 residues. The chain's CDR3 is CASPRPHYRGLILAKNIQYF. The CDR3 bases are TGTGCCAGTCCAAGACCCCACTACCGAGGACTGATTCTAGCCAAAAACATTCAGTACTTC.

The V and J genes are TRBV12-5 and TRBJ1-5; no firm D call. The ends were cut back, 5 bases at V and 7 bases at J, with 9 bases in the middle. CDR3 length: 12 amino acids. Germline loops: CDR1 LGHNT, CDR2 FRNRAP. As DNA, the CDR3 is TGTGCTAGTGGTCCGGAAGTGCAGCCCCAGCATTTT. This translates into CASGPEVQPQHF. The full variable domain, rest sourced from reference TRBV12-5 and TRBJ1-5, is DARVTQTPRHKVTEMGQEVTMRCQPILGHNTVFWYRQTMMQGLELLAYFRNRAPLDDSGMPKDRFSAEMPDATLATLKIQPSEPRDSAVYFCASGPEVQPQHFGDGTRLSIL.

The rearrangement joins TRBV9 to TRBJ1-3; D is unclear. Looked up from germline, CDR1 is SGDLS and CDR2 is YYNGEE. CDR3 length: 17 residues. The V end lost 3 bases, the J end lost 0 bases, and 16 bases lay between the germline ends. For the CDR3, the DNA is TGTGCCAGCAGCGAGCCCCACGGCAGCATCTCTGGAAACACCATATATTTT. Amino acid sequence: CASSEPHGSISGNTIYF.

CDR3 residues: CASSQDLDPEKLFF. As DNA, the CDR3 is TGTGCCAGCAGCCAAGATCTGGACCCCGAAAAACTGTTTTTT. The chain links TRBV5-6 to TRBJ1-4; no clear D gene. The germline V gene encodes CDR1 SGHDT and CDR2 YYEEEE. Trimming removed 4 bases at V and 8 bases at J, with 15 bases between. This CDR3 comprises 14 residues.

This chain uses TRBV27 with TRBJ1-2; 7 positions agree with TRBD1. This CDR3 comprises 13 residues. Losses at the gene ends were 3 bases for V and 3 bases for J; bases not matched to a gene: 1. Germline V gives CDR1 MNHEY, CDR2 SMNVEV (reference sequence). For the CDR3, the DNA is TGTGCCAGCAGTTTCGGGACAGACTATGGCTACACCTTC. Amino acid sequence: CASSFGTDYGYTF.

The CDR3 protein is CASSSGGEDYGYTF. DNA for the CDR3: TGTGCCAGCAGTTCGGGGGGAGAGGACTATGGCTACACCTTC. The chain couples TRBV28 to TRBJ1-2; possibly TRBD1 for D (5 bases). CDR1 and CDR2 (germline): MDHEN, SYDVKM. V shed 4 bases and J shed 3 bases, with 12 bases lying between them. This CDR3 region has 14 residues.

The CDR3 loop reads CASSPSPSSGNTIYF. As DNA, the CDR3 is TGTGCCAGCAGTCCCAGCCCGAGCTCTGGAAACACCATATATTTT. The chain joins TRBV27 to TRBJ1-3; the D is unclear. CDR3 length: 15 residues. V lost 5 bases to trimming and J lost 0 bases, with 11 bases between them. CDR1 and CDR2 (germline): MNHEY, SMNVEV (reference sequence).

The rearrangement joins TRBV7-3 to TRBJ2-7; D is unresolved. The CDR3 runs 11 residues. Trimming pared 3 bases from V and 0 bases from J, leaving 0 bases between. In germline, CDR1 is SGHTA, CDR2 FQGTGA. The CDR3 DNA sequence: TGTGCCAGCAGCTTCTCCTACGAGCAGTACGTC. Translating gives CASSFSYEQYV.

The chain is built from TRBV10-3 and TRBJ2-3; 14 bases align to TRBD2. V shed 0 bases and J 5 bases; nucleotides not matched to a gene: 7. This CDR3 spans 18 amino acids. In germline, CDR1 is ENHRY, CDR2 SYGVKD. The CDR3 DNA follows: TGTGCCATCAGTGAGTCAGGACTAGCGGGAGGAACTGAAGATACGCAGTATTTT. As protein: CAISESGLAGGTEDTQYF.

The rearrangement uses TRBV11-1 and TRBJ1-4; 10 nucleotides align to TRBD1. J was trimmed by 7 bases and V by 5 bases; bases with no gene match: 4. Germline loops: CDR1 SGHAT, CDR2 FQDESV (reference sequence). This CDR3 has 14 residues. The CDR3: CASSAGQGSEKLFF. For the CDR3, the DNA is TGTGCCAGCAGCGCGGGACAGGGGAGTGAAAAACTGTTTTTT.

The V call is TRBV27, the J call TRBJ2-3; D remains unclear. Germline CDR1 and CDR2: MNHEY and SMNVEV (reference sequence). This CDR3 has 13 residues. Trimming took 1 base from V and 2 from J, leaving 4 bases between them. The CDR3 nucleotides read TGTGCCAGCAGTTTATACAACACAGATACGCAGTATTTT. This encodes CASSLYNTDTQYF.

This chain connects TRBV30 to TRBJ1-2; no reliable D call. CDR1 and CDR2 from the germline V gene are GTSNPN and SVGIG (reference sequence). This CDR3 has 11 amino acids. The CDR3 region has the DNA TGTGGCCTGGCGGCCTCCTATGGCTACACCTTC. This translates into CGLAASYGYTF.

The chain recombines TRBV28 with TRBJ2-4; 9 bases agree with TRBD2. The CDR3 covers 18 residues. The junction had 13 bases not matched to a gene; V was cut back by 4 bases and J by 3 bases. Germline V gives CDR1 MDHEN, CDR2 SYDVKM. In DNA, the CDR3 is TGTGCCAGCAGTTCCCCCCGTTTGGAAGCGGGGGGCAAAAACATTCAGTACTTC. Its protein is CASSSPRLEAGGKNIQYF.

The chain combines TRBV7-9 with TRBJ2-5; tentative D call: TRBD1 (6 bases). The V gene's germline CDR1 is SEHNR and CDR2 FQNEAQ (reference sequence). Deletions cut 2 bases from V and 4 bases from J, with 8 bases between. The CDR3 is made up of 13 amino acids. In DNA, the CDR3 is TGTGCCAGCAGCTTAAGAGGGGGAGAGACCCAGTACTTC. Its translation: CASSLRGGETQYF.

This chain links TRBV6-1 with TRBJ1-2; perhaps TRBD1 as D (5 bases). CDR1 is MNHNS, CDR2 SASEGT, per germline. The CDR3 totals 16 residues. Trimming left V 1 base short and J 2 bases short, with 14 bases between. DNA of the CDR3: TGTGCCAGCAGTGAAGGAATCGGGGCAGGGAACTATGGCTACACCTTC. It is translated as CASSEGIGAGNYGYTF.

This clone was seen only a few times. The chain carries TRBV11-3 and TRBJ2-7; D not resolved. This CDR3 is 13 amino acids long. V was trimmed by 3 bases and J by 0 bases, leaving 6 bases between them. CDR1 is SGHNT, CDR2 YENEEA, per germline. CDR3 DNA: TGTGCCAGCAGCTTGGATATCTCCTACGAGCAGTACTTC. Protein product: CASSLDISYEQYF.

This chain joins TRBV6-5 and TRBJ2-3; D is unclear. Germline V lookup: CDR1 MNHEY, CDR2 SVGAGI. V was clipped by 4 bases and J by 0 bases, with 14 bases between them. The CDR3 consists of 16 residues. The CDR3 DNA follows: TGTGCCAGCAGTTTGAATATTCTCCTTAGCACAGATACGCAGTATTTT. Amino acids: CASSLNILLSTDTQYF.

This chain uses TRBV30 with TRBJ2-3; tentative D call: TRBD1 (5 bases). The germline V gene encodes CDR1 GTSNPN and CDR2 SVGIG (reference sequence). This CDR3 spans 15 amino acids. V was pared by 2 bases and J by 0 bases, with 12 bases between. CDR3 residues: CAWSWGTTSTDTQYF. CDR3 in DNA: TGTGCCTGGAGTTGGGGCACTACCAGCACAGATACGCAGTATTTT.

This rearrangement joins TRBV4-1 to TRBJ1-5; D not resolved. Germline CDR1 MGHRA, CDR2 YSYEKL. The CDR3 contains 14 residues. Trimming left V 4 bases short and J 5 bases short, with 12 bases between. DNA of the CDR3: TGCGCCAGCAGCCCTCGGTTAGGGTATCAGCCCCAGCATTTT. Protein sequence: CASSPRLGYQPQHF.

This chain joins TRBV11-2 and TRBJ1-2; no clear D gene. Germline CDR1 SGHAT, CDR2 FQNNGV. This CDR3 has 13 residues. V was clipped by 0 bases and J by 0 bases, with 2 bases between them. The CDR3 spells CASSLDPNYGYTF. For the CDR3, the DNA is TGTGCCAGCAGCTTAGACCCTAACTATGGCTACACCTTC. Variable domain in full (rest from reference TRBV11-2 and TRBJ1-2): EAGVAQSPRYKIIEKRQSVAFWCNPISGHATLYWYQQILGQGPKLLIQFQNNGVVDDSQLPKDRFSAERLKGVDSTLKIQPAKLEDSAVYLCASSLDPNYGYTFGSGTRLTVV.

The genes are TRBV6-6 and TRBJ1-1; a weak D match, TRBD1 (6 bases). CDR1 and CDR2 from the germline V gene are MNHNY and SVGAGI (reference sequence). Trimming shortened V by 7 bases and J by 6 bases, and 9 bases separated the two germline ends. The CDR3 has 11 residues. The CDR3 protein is CASTGGPEAFF. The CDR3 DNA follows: TGTGCCAGCACCGGGGGGCCTGAAGCTTTCTTT.